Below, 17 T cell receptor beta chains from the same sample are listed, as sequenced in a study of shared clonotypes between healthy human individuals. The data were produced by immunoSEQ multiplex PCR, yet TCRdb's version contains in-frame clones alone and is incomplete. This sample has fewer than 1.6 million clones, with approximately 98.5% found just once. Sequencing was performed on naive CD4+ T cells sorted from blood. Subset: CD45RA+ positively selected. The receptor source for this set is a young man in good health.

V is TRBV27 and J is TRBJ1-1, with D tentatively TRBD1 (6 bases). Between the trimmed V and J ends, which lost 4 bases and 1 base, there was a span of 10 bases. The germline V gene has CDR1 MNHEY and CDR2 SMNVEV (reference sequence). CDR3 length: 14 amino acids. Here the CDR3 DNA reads TGTGCCAGCAGTTCCGGGACACCGAACACTGAAGCTTTCTTT. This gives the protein CASSSGTPNTEAFF.

The DNA of the CDR3 is TGTGCCAGCAGCTTAGTTTACTGGGCTAGCGGGAGGGAGACCCAGTACTTC. Its protein is CASSLVYWASGRETQYF. This chain links TRBV11-2 with TRBJ2-5; 11 bases fit TRBD2. The CDR3 consists of 17 residues. With 1 base clipped from V and 5 bases from J, the junction kept 9 bases outside the gene matches. Germline CDR1 reads SGHAT; CDR2 reads FQNNGV. The variable domain in full, completed from reference TRBV11-2 and TRBJ2-5, reads EAGVAQSPRYKIIEKRQSVAFWCNPISGHATLYWYQQILGQGPKLLIQFQNNGVVDDSQLPKDRFSAERLKGVDSTLKIQPAKLEDSAVYLCASSLVYWASGRETQYFGPGTRLLVL.

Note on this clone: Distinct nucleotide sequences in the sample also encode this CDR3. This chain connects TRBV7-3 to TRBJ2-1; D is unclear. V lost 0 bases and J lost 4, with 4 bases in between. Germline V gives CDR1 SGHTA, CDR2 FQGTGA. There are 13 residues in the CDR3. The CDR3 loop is CASSLTRYNEQFF. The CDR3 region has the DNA TGTGCCAGCAGCTTAACGAGGTACAATGAGCAGTTCTTC.

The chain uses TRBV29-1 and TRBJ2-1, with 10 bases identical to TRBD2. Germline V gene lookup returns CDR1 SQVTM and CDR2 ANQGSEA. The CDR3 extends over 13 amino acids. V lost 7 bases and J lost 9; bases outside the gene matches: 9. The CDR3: CSGESGRAVEQFF. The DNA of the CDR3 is TGCAGCGGGGAGAGCGGGAGGGCCGTTGAGCAGTTCTTC.

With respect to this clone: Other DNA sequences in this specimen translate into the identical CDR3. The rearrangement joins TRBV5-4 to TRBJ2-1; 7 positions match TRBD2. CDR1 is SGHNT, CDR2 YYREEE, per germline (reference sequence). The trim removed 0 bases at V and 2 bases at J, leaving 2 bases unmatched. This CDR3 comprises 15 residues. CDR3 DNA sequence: TGTGCCAGCAGCTTGGGCGGGAGAACCTACAATGAGCAGTTCTTC. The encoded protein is CASSLGGRTYNEQFF.

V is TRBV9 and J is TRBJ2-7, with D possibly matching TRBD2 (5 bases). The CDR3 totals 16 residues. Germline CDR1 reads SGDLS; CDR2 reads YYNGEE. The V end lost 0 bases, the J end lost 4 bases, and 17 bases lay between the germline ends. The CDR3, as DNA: TGTGCCAGCAGCGTAGCCTCGGATGCTAGCAGGTACGAGCAGTACTTC. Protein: CASSVASDASRYEQYF. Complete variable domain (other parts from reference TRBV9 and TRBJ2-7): DSGVTQTPKHLITATGQRVTLRCSPRSGDLSVYWYQQSLDQGLQFLIQYYNGEERAKGNILERFSAQQFPDLHSELNLSSLELGDSALYFCASSVASDASRYEQYFGPGTRLTVT.

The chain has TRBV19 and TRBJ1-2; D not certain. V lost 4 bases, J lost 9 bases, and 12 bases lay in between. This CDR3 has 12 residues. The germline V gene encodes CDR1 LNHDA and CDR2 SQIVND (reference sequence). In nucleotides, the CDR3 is TGTGCCAGTAGTACCCTAAAACAGAGCTACACCTTC. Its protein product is CASSTLKQSYTF. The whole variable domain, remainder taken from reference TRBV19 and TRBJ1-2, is DGGITQSPKYLFRKEGQNVTLSCEQNLNHDAMYWYRQDPGQGLRLIYYSQIVNDFQKGDIAEGYSVSREKKESFPLTVTSAQKNPTAFYLCASSTLKQSYTFGSGTRLTVV.

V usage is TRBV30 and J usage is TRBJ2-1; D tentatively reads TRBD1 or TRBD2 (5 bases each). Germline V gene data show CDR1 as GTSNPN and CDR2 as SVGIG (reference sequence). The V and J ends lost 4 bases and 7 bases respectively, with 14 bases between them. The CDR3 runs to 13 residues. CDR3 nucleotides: TGTGCCTGGAAGGCCCGAGGGGAGAATGAGCAGTTCTTC. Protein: CAWKARGENEQFF.

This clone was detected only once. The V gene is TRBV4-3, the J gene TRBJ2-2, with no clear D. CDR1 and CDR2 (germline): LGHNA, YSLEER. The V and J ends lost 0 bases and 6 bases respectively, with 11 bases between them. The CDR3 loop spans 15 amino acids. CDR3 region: CASSQDSVRAGELFF. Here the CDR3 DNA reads TGCGCCAGCAGCCAAGATTCGGTACGGGCCGGGGAGCTGTTTTTT.

CDR3 region: CASSFNTGGNYGYTF. In nucleotides, the CDR3 is TGCGCCAGCAGCTTCAATACAGGGGGGAACTATGGCTACACCTTC. This sequence joins TRBV5-1 and TRBJ1-2, with TRBD1 identical over 8 bases. Germline loops: CDR1 SGHRS, CDR2 YFSETQ. This CDR3 comprises 15 residues. J gave up 2 bases and V 2 bases, and 5 bases lay outside the gene matches.

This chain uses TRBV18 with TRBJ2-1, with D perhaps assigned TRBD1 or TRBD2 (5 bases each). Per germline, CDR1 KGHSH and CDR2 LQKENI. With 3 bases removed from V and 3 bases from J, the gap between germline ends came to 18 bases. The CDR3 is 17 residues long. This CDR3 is CASSPNPGPGFYNEQFF. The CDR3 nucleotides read TGTGCCAGCTCACCTAACCCGGGACCCGGCTTCTACAATGAGCAGTTCTTC.

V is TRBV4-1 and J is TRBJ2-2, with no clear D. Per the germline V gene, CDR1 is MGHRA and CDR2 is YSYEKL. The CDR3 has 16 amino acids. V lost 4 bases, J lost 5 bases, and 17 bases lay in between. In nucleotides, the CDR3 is TGCGCCAGCAGCCCGCCATCGTCCCACATGACCGGGGAGCTGTTTTTT. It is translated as CASSPPSSHMTGELFF.

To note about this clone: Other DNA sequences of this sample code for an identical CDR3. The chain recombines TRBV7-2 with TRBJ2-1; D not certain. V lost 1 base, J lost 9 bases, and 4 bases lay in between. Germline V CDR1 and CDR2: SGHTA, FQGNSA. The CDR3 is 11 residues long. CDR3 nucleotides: TGTGCCAGCAGCTTAGTGCTTGAGCAGTTCTTC. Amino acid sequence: CASSLVLEQFF.

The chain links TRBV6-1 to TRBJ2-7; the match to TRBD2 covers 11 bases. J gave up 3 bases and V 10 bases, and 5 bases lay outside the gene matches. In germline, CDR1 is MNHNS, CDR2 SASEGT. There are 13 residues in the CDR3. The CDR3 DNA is TGTGCCACAAGGGGACTAGCGGACTACGAGCAGTACTTC. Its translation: CATRGLADYEQYF.

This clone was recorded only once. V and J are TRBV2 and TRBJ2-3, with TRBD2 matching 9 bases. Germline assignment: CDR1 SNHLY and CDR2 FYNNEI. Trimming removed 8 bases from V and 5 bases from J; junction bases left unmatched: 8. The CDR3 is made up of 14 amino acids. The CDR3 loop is CASGLAGVEDTQYF. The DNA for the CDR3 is TGTGCCAGCGGTTTAGCGGGAGTGGAAGATACGCAGTATTTT.

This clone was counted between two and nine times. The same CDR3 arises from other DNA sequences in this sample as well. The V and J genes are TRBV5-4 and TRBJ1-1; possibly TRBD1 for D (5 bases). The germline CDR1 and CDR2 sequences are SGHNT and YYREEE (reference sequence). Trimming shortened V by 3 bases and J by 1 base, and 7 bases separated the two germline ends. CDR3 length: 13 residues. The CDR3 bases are TGTGCCAGCAGCTACGACAGGAACACTGAAGCTTTCTTT. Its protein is CASSYDRNTEAFF.

The CDR3 DNA sequence: TGTGCCAGCAGCCAAGCACCGGGACAGAGGGAAAAACTGTTTTTT. It yields the protein CASSQAPGQREKLFF. This chain connects TRBV14 to TRBJ1-4; 7 bases map to TRBD1. The CDR3 consists of 15 residues. Trimming at V came to 1 base and at J to 8 bases, leaving 7 bases not matched to a gene. Germline lookup yields CDR1 SGHDN and CDR2 FVKESK.